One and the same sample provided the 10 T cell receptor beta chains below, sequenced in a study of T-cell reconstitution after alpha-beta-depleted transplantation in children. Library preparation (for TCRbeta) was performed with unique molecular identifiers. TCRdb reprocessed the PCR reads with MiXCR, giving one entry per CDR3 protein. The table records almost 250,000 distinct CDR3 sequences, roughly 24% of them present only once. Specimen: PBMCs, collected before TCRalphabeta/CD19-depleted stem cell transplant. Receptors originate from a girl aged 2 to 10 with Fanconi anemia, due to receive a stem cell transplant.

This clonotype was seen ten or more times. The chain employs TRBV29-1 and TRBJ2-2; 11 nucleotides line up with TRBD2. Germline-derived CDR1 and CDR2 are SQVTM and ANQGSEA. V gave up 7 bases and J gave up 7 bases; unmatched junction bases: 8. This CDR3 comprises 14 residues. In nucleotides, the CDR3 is TGCAGCGCCCAACTAGCGGGAGCAGGCGGGGAGCTGTTTTTT. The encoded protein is CSAQLAGAGGELFF.

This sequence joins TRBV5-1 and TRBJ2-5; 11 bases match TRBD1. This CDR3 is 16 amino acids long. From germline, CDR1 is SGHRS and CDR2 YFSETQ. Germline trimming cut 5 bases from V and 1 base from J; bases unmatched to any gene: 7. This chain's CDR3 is CASRGTGGPSQETQYF. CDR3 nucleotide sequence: TGCGCCAGCAGGGGGACAGGGGGACCTAGCCAAGAGACCCAGTACTTC.

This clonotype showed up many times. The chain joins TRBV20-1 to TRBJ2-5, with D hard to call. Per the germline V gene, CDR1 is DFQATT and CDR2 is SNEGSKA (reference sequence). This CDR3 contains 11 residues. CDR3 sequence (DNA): TGCGGCCCGGCCAGAAAAGAGACCCAGTACTTC. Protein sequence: CGPARKETQYF.

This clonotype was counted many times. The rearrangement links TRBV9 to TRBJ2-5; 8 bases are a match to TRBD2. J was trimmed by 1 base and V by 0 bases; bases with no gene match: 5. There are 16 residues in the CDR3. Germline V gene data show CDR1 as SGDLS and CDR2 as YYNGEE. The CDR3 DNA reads TGTGCCAGCAGCGTAGGGGGTCTAGCGGGCCAAGAGACCCAGTACTTC. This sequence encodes CASSVGGLAGQETQYF.

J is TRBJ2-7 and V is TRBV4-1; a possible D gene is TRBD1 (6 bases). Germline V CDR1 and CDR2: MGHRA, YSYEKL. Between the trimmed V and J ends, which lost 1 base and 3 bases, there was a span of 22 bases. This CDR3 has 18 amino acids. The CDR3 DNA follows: TGCGCCAGCAGCCAAGGGCCTGGAATGCTTGGACAGAACTACGAGCAGTACTTC. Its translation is CASSQGPGMLGQNYEQYF.

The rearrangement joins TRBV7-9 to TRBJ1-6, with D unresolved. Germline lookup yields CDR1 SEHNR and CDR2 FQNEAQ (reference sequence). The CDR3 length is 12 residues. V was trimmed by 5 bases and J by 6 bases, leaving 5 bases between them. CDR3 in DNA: TGTGCCAGCAGCCCGAGTAATTCACCCCTCCACTTT. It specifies CASSPSNSPLHF.

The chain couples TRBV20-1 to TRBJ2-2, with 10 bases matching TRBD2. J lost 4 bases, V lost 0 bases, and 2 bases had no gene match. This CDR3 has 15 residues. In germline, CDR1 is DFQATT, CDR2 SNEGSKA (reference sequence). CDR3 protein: CSARERLAGTGELFF. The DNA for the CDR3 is TGCAGTGCTAGAGAACGACTAGCGGGCACCGGGGAGCTGTTTTTT.

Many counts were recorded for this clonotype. DNA of the CDR3: TGTGCCAGCGCGTACATGACTCAAGAGACCCAGTACTTC. This codes for CASAYMTQETQYF. The chain recombines TRBV12-3 or TRBV12-4 with TRBJ2-5; D unresolved. V gave up 8 bases and J gave up 2 bases, with 12 bases separating them. The CDR3 extends over 13 amino acids.

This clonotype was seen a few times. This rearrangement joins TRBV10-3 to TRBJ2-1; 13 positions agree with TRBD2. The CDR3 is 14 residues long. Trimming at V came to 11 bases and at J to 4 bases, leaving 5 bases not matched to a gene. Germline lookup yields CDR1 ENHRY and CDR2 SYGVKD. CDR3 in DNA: TGTGCCTCCTCGACTAGCGGGAGGTACAATGAGCAGTTCTTC. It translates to CASSTSGRYNEQFF.

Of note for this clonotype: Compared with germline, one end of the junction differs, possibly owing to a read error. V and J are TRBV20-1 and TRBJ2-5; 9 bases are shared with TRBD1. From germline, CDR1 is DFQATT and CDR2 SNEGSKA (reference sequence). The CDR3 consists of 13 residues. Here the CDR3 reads CSAREGRGGQGHF. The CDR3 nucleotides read TGCAGTGCTAGAGAAGGAAGAGGGGGACAGGGTCATTTC.